The following is a T cell receptor beta chain sequence with its context. What it binds is not known. The data are from a study of T cell responses to AZD1222 COVID-19 vaccine. Germline V CDR1 and CDR2: MNHEY, SMNVEV (reference sequence). There are 13 residues in the CDR3. V was trimmed by 7 bases and J by 0 bases, leaving 7 bases between them. The study, taken as a whole, reports: Spike-specific TCR breadth and depth were elevated following two AZD1222 doses.

Clones were read by immunoSEQ multiplex PCR, and TCRdb kept only the in-frame ones, dropping some. This table has some 200,000 clones, over 80% appearing once. The genes are TRBV27 and TRBJ1-3; no firm D call. Sequencing was performed on peripheral blood, taken on day 0 of AZD1222 vaccination. The clonotype comes from an adult in good health. This CDR3 reads CASMSFSGNTIYF. The CDR3 bases are TGTGCCAGCATGTCTTTCTCTGGAAACACCATATATTTT.